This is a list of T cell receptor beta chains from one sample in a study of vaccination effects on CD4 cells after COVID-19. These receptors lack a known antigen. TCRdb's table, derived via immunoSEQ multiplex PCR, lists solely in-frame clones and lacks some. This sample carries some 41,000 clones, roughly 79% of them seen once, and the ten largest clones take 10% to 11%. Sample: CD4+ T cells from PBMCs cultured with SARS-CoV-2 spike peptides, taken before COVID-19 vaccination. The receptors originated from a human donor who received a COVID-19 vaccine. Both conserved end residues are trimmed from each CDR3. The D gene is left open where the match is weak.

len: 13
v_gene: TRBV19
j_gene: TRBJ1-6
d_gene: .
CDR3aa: ASKRGGEGNSPLH

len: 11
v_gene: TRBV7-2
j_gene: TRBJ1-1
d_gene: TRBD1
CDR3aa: ASSLGQGAYAF

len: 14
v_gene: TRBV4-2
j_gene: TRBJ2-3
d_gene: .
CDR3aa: ASSQGTGLRTDTQY

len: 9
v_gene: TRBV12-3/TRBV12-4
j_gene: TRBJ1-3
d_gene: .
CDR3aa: ASSRRNTIY

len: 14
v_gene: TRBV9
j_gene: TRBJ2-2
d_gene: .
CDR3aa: ASSVQRALDTGELF

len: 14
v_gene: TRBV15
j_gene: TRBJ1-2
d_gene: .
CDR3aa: ATSRVAGASDYGYT

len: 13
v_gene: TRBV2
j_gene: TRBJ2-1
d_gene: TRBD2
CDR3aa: ASRFSGGAYNEQF

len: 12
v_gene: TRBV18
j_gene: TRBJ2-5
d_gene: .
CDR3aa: ASSPPGLQETQY

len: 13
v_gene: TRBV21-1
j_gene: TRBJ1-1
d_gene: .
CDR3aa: ASSKGGDRATEAF

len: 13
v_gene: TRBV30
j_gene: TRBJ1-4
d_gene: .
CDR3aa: AWRDTGTPGEKLF

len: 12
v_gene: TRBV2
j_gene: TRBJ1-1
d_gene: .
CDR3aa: ASSNRVMNTEAF

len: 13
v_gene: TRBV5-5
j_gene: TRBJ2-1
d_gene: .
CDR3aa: ASSPRNSSYNEQF

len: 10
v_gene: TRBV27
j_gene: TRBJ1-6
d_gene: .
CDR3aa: AVGTANSPLH

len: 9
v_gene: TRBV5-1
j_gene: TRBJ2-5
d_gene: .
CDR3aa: ASSGVETQY

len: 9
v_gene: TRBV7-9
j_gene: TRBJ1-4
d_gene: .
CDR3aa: ASSSSEKLF

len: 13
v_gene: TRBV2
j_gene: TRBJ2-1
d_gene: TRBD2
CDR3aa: ASIRSGGSYNEQF

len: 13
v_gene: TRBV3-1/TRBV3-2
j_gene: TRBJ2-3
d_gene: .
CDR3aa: ASSQGVSDTDTQY

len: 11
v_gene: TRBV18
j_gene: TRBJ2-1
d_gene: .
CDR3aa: ASSPPNTQEQF

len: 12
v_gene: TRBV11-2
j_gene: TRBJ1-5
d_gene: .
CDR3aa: ASSPGRSNQPQH

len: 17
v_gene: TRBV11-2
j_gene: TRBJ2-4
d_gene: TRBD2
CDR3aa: ASSLRTGEGTSGENIQY

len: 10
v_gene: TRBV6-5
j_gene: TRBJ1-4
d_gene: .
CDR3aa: ASRTEGEKLF

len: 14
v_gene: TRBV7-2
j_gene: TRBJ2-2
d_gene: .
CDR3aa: ASSLGGAANTGELF

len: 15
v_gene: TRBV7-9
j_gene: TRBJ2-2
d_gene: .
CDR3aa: ASSLFRRQPGTGELF

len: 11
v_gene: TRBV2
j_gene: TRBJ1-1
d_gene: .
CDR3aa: ASSDRGGFEAF

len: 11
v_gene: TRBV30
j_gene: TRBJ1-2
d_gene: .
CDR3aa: AWSVEANYGYT

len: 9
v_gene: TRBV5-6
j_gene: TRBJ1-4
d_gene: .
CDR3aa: ASSLGDELF

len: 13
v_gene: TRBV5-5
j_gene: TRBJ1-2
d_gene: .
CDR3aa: ASSLATGPGVGYT

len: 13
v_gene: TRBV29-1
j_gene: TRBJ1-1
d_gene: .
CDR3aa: SVGPLGGSSTEAF

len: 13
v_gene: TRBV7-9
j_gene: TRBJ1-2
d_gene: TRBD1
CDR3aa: ASRQGQGLNYGYT

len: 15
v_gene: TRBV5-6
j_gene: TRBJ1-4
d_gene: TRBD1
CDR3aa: ASSYQTGGATNEKLF

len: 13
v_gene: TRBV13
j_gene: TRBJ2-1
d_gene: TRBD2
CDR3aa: ASSSERGDRNEQF

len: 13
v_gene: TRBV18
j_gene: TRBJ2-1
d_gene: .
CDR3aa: ASSPGATSYNEQF

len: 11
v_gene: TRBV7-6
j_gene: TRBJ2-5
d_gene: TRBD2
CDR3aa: ASSAPGGETQY

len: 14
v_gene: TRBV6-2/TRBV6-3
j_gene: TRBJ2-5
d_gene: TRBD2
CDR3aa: ASSWIAGIPGETQY

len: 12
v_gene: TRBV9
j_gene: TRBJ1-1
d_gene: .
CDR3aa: ASSVEARNTEAF

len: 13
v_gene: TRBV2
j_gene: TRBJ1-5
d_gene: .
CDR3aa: ASSPQEISNQPQH

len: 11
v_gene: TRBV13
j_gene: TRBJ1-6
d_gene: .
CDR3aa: ASSPGVNSPLH

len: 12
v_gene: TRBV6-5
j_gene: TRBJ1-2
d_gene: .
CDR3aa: ASSPQQGWGGYT

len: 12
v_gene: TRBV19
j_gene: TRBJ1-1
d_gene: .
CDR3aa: ASSIHRANTEAF

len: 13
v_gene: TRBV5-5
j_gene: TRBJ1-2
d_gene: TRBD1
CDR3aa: ASSQQGALIYGYT

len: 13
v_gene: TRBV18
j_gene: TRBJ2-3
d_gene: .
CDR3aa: ASSPVGGPTDTQY

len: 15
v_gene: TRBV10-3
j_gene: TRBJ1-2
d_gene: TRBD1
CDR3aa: AISESTGGFYNYGYT

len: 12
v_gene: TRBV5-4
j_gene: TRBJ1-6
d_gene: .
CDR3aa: ASSLGGDNSPLH

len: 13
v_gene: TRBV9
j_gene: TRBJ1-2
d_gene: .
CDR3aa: ASSVDSAGGYGYT

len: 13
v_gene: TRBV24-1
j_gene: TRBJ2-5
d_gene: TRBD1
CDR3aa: ATSGIRDRGQTQY